This TCR beta chain was obtained from a study of cytomegalovirus exposure and HLA in healthy donors. Per the germline V gene, CDR1 is SGHAT and CDR2 is FQNNGV. The CDR3 runs 14 residues. Trimming cost V 5 bases and J 4 bases; bases outside gene matches: 4. PCR was performed using 60 Vbeta and 13 Jbeta primers. TCRdb keeps only in-frame clones here, not all; method: immunoSEQ multiplex PCR. Of around 150,000 clones listed, under 90% were seen once; the top ten hold 4% to 5%. The sequence was obtained from a man younger than 45 in good health and CMV-seronegative. The sample was PBMCs. The V and J genes are TRBV11-2 and TRBJ2-2, with 7 bases lining up with TRBD2. CDR3 coding DNA: TGTGCCAGCAGCCCACTAGCGTTCACCGGGGAGCTGTTTTTT. Translated, it gives CASSPLAFTGELFF.